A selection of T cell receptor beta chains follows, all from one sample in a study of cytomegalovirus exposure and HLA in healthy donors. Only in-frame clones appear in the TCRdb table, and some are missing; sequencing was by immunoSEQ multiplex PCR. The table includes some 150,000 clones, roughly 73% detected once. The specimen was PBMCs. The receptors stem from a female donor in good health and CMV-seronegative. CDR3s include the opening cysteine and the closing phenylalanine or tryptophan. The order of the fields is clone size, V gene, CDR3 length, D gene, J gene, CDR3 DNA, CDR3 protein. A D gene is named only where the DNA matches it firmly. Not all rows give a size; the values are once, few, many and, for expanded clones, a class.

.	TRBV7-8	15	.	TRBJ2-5	TGTGCCAGCAGCTTACTGTGGGGCCCCCAAGAGACCCAGTACTTC	CASSLLWGPQETQYF
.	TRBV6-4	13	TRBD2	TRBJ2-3	TGTGCCAGCAGTGACCCGGGAGGGTATACGCAGTATTTT	CASSDPGGYTQYF
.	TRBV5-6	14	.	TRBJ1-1	TGTGCCAGCAGCTTGTACATTTTGAACACTGAAGCTTTCTTT	CASSLYILNTEAFF
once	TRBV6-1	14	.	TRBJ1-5	TGTGCCAGCCAGTCACAGGGCTCGGGGCAGCCCCAGCATTTT	CASQSQGSGQPQHF
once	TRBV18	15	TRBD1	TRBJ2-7	TGTGCCAGCTCACCGTTCGACAGGGTTACCTGGGAGCAGTACTTC	CASSPFDRVTWEQYF
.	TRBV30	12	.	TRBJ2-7	TGTGCCTGGAGTGTACGGACTTACGAGCAGTACTTC	CAWSVRTYEQYF
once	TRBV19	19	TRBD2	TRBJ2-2	TGTGCCAGTTCTGCGACAGGGATTGCGGGAGGGACGAACACCGGGGAGCTGTTTTTT	CASSATGIAGGTNTGELFF
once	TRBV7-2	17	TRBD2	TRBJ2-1	TGTGCCAGCAGCTTAGGGGGTAGCGGGGGGTCTTACAATGAGCAGTTCTTC	CASSLGGSGGSYNEQFF
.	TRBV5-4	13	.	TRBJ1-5	TGTGCCAGCAGCTCAGGAATCGATCAGCCCCAGCATTTT	CASSSGIDQPQHF
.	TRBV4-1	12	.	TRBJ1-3	TGCGCCAGCAGCCAAGACAGAAACACCATATATTTT	CASSQDRNTIYF
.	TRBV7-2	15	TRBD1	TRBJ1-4	TGTGCCAGCAGCCCGCAACAGGGGACTAATGAAAAACTGTTTTTT	CASSPQQGTNEKLFF
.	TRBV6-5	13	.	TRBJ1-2	TGTGCCAGCAGTTATGAGGGCCTCTATGGCTACACCTTC	CASSYEGLYGYTF
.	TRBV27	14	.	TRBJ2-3	TGTGCCAGCAGTTCCCCGAGGGTCTGGGATACGCAGTATTTT	CASSSPRVWDTQYF
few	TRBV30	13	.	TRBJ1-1	TGTGCCTGGAAACGCAGGGATGGCACTGAAGCTTTCTTT	CAWKRRDGTEAFF
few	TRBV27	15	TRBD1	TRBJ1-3	TGTGCCAGCAGCCCTGACAGGGGTTCGGGAAACACCATATATTTT	CASSPDRGSGNTIYF
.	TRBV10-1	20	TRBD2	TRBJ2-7	TGCGCCAGCAGTGAGCCCCATGCTAGCGGGAGTGCGCGGCCTTCCTACGAGCAGTACTTC	CASSEPHASGSARPSYEQYF
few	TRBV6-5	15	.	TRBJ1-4	TGTGCCAGCAGTTATCTCCGGGGGGCGAATGAAAAACTGTTTTTT	CASSYLRGANEKLFF
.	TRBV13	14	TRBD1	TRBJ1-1	TGTGCCAGCAGCCCAGGGGGCGCGGAAACTGAAGCTTTCTTT	CASSPGGAETEAFF
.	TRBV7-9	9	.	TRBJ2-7	TGTGCCAGCAGCTTAGAACTACCCTTC	CASSLELPF
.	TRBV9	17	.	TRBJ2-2	TGTGCCAGCAGCGTAAACAGACAGAAACCGAACACCGGGGAGCTGTTTTTT	CASSVNRQKPNTGELFF
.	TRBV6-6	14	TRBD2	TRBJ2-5	TGTGCCAGCAGTTACACGGGGGGGGCAGAGACCCAGTACTTC	CASSYTGGAETQYF
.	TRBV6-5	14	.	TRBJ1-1	TGTGCCAGCAGCCCTGGACTGGTGAACACTGAAGCTTTCTTT	CASSPGLVNTEAFF
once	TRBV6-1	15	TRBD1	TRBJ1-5	TGTGCCAGCAGTTCAGGGACAGGGGCAAATCAGCCCCAGCATTTT	CASSSGTGANQPQHF
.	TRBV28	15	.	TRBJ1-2	TGTGCCAGCATTACTCAGGCCCGACGAACCTATGGCTACACCTTC	CASITQARRTYGYTF
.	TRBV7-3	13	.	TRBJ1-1	TGTGCCAGCAGCGCGGAGGGGAACACTGAAGCTTTCTTT	CASSAEGNTEAFF
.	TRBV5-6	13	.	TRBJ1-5	TGTGCCAGCAGCTTTGGGAGGAGTCAGCCCCAGCATTTT	CASSFGRSQPQHF
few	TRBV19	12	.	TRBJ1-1	TGTGCCAGTAGTACGGGGAACACTGAAGCTTTCTTT	CASSTGNTEAFF
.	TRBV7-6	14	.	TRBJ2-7	TGTGCCAGCAGCTTAGCGCTTCAGGGGTACGAGCAGTACTTC	CASSLALQGYEQYF
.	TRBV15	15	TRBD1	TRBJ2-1	TGTGCCACCAGCAGGGGGGGACAGGGGCGAAATGAGCAGTTCTTC	CATSRGGQGRNEQFF
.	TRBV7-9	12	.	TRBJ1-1	TGTGCCAGCAGCTTCTCTATCCCTGAAGCTTTCTTT	CASSFSIPEAFF
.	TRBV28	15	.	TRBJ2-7	TGTGCCAGCAGTTTTTGGGCGGGAAGCTCCTACGAGCAGTACTTC	CASSFWAGSSYEQYF
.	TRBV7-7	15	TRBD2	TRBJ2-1	TGTGCTAGCAGCTTAGCGCTAACTAGCGGCAATGAGCAGTTCTTC	CASSLALTSGNEQFF
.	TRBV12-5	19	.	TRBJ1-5	TGTGCTAGTGGTTTTCCCGGAAATACAGGGTTGATTAGCAATCAGCCCCAGCATTTT	CASGFPGNTGLISNQPQHF
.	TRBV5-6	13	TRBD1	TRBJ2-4	TGTGCCAGCAGCACAACAGGGGGAAGCATTCAGTACTTC	CASSTTGGSIQYF
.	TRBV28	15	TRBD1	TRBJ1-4	TGTGCCAGCAGTTTACCGGGACAGGGAAATGAAAAACTGTTTTTT	CASSLPGQGNEKLFF
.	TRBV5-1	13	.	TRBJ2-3	TGCGCCAGCAGCTTGGTGGCCGCCGATACGCAGTATTTT	CASSLVAADTQYF
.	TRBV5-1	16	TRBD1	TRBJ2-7	TGCGCCAGCAGCCTCCGGACAGGGGTTTCGGAATACGAGCAGTACTTC	CASSLRTGVSEYEQYF
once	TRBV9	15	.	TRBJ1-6	TGTGCCAGCAGCGAGCTTCCAAACTATAATTCACCCCTCCACTTT	CASSELPNYNSPLHF
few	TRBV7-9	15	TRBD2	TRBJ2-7	TGTGCCAGCAGCTTAGGTGGGACTAGCTCCTACGAGCAGTACTTC	CASSLGGTSSYEQYF
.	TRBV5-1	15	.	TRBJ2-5	TGCGCCAGCAGCTACGAACTAGAGAGGGGGGGGGCCCAGTACTTC	CASSYELERGGAQYF
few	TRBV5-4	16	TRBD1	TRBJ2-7	TGTGCCAGCAGCTTGGGGGCAGGGGGCTATCTAAACGAGCAGTACTTC	CASSLGAGGYLNEQYF
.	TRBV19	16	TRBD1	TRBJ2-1	TGTGCCAGTAGTCCCGGGACAGGGGGATGGTACAATGAGCAGTTCTTC	CASSPGTGGWYNEQFF
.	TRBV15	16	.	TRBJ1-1	TGTGCCACCAGCAGAGATACGGGGTCCCTGGTCTCTGAAGCTTTCTTT	CATSRDTGSLVSEAFF